Listed here are 26 T cell receptor beta chains from one sample, sequenced in a study of control samples from healthy donors and cancer patients. Using immunoSEQ multiplex PCR, the repertoire was profiled, and TCRdb retains in-frame clones only, with some absent. The sample includes around 180,000 clones, 85% to 95% of them seen just once. The sequenced sample consisted of blood. All receptors derive from a woman between 18 and 30 years old in good health.

The V and J genes are TRBV5-1 and TRBJ2-5; 9 bases are a match to TRBD1. This CDR3 spans 14 amino acids. The germline CDR1 and CDR2 sequences are SGHRS and YFSETQ. V was clipped by 0 bases and J by 5 bases; unmatched bases: 2. CDR3 loop: CASSLVQGAETQYF. DNA for the CDR3: TGCGCCAGCAGCTTGGTACAGGGGGCCGAGACCCAGTACTTC.

This chain connects TRBV6-5 to TRBJ1-1; D perhaps matches TRBD1 (5 bases). The CDR3 contains 15 residues. Between the trimmed V and J ends, which lost 4 bases and 0 bases, there was a span of 12 bases. Germline CDR1 is MNHEY and CDR2 is SVGAGI. The chain's CDR3 is CASSSGGSMNTEAFF. The DNA of the CDR3 is TGTGCCAGCAGTTCGGGGGGTTCCATGAACACTGAAGCTTTCTTT.

This chain joins TRBV6-2 or TRBV6-3 and TRBJ2-5, with D unclear. Germline CDR1 is MNHEY and CDR2 is SVGEGT. CDR3 length equals 12 residues. V lost 0 bases, J lost 6 bases, and 5 bases lay in between. The chain's CDR3 is CASSYSRQTQYF. CDR3 sequence (DNA): TGTGCCAGCAGTTACTCCCGGCAGACCCAGTACTTC.

V gene TRBV24-1 combines with J gene TRBJ2-7; TRBD1 agrees at 8 bases. From germline, CDR1 is KGHDR and CDR2 SFDVKD. This CDR3 region has 16 residues. V lost 7 bases, J lost 0 bases, and 10 bases stayed unmatched. The CDR3 DNA follows: TGTGCCACCAGCTCTTCCGGGACAGGACGCTCCTACGAGCAGTACTTC. This codes for CATSSSGTGRSYEQYF.

The rearrangement joins TRBV28 to TRBJ1-5, with a possible D match to TRBD1 (5 bases). V gave up 5 bases and J gave up 7 bases, with 24 bases separating them. This CDR3 is 17 amino acids long. Per germline, CDR1 MDHEN and CDR2 SYDVKM. DNA for the CDR3: TGTGCCAGCAGTCTCCAGCTCAATCCCGGGGGGAGCCAGCCCCAGCATTTT. Translating it yields CASSLQLNPGGSQPQHF.

The rearrangement links TRBV7-3 to TRBJ2-2, with D unclear. V was shortened by 2 bases and J by 3 bases, with 13 bases between the two germline ends. Germline V gene data show CDR1 as SGHTA and CDR2 as FQGTGA. The CDR3 covers 16 residues. DNA of the CDR3: TGTGCCAGCAGCTTAGGACCTCTCCTAGACACCGGGGAGCTGTTTTTT. This sequence encodes CASSLGPLLDTGELFF.

This chain uses TRBV4-2 with TRBJ2-1, with a weak D call TRBD2 (5 bases). The V gene lost 4 bases and the J gene lost 2 bases, with 21 bases spanning the gap. CDR3 length: 18 amino acids. Germline loops: CDR1 LGHNA, CDR2 YNFKEQ. CDR3 residues: CASSRYPVQEGAYNEQFF. DNA of the CDR3: TGTGCCAGCAGCCGCTACCCCGTCCAAGAGGGCGCCTACAATGAGCAGTTCTTC.

V and J are TRBV4-3 and TRBJ2-3, with a possible D match to TRBD2 (6 bases). CDR1 and CDR2 from the germline V gene are LGHNA and YSLEER. Trimming stripped 1 base from V and 6 bases from J, with 14 bases between. This CDR3 has 15 amino acids. The CDR3 region is CASSQAGEAADTQYF. The CDR3 region has the DNA TGCGCCAGCAGCCAAGCGGGGGAAGCTGCGGATACGCAGTATTTT.

The CDR3 region is CASSIGREANYGYTF. CDR3 bases: TGCGCCAGCAGCATCGGACGGGAAGCTAACTATGGCTACACCTTC. The gene calls are TRBV5-1 and TRBJ1-2; D unclear. Germline CDR1 is SGHRS and CDR2 is YFSETQ. This CDR3 is 15 amino acids long. Trimming cost V 4 bases and J 0 bases, with 13 bases left between them.

The chain uses TRBV24-1 and TRBJ2-1, with D unclear. Trimming removed 6 bases from V and 0 bases from J, with 8 bases in between. The CDR3 runs to 14 residues. Germline lookup yields CDR1 KGHDR and CDR2 SFDVKD. This CDR3 reads CATSRESSYNEQFF. CDR3 nucleotide sequence: TGTGCCACCAGTAGGGAAAGCTCCTACAATGAGCAGTTCTTC.

The V gene is TRBV7-2, the J gene TRBJ1-2; tentative D call: TRBD1 (5 bases). V lost 5 bases and J lost 8, with 15 bases in between. The CDR3 contains 13 residues. CDR1 and CDR2 (germline): SGHTA, FQGNSA. The CDR3 DNA reads TGTGCCAGCAGCCTGGGCCGTGGGGCCGGCTACACCTTC. It is translated as CASSLGRGAGYTF.

The rearrangement links TRBV19 to TRBJ2-2; a weak D match, TRBD2 (6 bases). Trimming took off 6 bases at V and 3 bases at J, with 17 bases between the two ends. The germline gives CDR1 LNHDA, CDR2 SQIVND (reference sequence). The CDR3 contains 16 residues. CDR3 nucleotides: TGTGCCAGTAGGGGTAGCGGCGAACCTCACACCGGGGAGCTGTTTTTT. It encodes CASRGSGEPHTGELFF.

The V call is TRBV29-1, the J call TRBJ2-5; D gene unclear. The CDR3 is 11 residues long. The germline CDR1 and CDR2 sequences are SQVTM and ANQGSEA. With 8 bases removed from V and 5 bases from J, the gap between germline ends came to 12 bases. The CDR3 DNA is TGCAGCTCTCGTACGACGGAGACCCAGTACTTC. This gives the protein CSSRTTETQYF. Drawing the rest from reference TRBV29-1 and TRBJ2-5, the complete variable domain is SAVISQKPSRDICQRGTSLTIQCQVDSQVTMMFWYRQQPGQSLTLIATANQGSEATYESGFVIDKFPISRPNLTFSTLTVSNMSPEDSSIYLCSSRTTETQYFGPGTRLLVL.

Details on this clone: At one of its ends the junction is not consistent with the germline gene, which may arise from a read error. The V and J genes are TRBV4-3 and TRBJ2-7; D is perhaps TRBD2 (6 bases). Germline V gene sequence: CDR1 LGHNA, CDR2 YSLEER. The CDR3 extends over 15 amino acids. CDR3 nucleotides: TGCGCCAGCAGCCAAGAACCCGGGGGATCCTTCGAGCAGTACTTC. This codes for CASSQEPGGSFEQYF.

V usage is TRBV4-1 and J usage is TRBJ2-5, with TRBD1 identical over 12 bases. This CDR3 region has 15 residues. The V segment lost 2 bases and the J segment 5 bases; nucleotides outside the gene matches: 3. The germline gives CDR1 MGHRA, CDR2 YSYEKL. This CDR3 reads CASSQIGTGGETQYF. The CDR3 DNA reads as TGCGCCAGCAGCCAAATCGGGACAGGGGGCGAGACCCAGTACTTC.

This clone came up once. The chain couples TRBV3-1 (or the pseudogene TRBV3-2) to TRBJ1-1; weak D call: TRBD1 (6 bases). The V gene's germline CDR1 is LGHDT and CDR2 YNNKEL (reference sequence). Trimming left V 4 bases short and J 6 bases short, with 15 bases between. There are 14 residues in the CDR3. As DNA, the CDR3 is TGTGCCAGCAGCCTAGGGGGGGGGATCGCTGAAGCTTTCTTT. Its protein is CASSLGGGIAEAFF.

The rearrangement joins TRBV27 to TRBJ1-5, with TRBD1 matching over 8 bases. This CDR3 contains 14 residues. Germline V gene data show CDR1 as MNHEY and CDR2 as SMNVEV (reference sequence). Germline trimming cut 5 bases from V and 3 bases from J; bases unmatched to any gene: 3. The CDR3: CASSAGQVNQPQHF. CDR3 nucleotide sequence: TGTGCCAGCAGTGCGGGACAGGTCAATCAGCCCCAGCATTTT.

The V gene is TRBV9, the J gene TRBJ2-3, with D perhaps TRBD2 (7 bases). The ends were cut back, 5 bases at V and 2 bases at J, with 15 bases in the middle. CDR1 is SGDLS and CDR2 is YYNGEE in the germline V gene. The CDR3 consists of 15 residues. DNA for the CDR3: TGTGCCAGCAGTGGGGGGGGCCAAGTCACAGATACGCAGTATTTT. Its protein is CASSGGGQVTDTQYF. Complete variable domain (other parts from reference TRBV9 and TRBJ2-3): DSGVTQTPKHLITATGQRVTLRCSPRSGDLSVYWYQQSLDQGLQFLIQYYNGEERAKGNILERFSAQQFPDLHSELNLSSLELGDSALYFCASSGGGQVTDTQYFGPGTRLTVL.

This clone was observed a single time. CDR3 region: CASSSPGTGNTGELFF. The CDR3 nucleotides are TGTGCCAGCAGCTCCCCCGGGACAGGTAACACCGGGGAGCTGTTTTTT. This chain links TRBV3-1 (or the pseudogene TRBV3-2) with TRBJ2-2, with TRBD1 matching over 8 bases. V was pared by 5 bases and J by 2 bases, with 7 bases of the junction left unmatched. Germline-derived CDR1 and CDR2 are LGHDT and YNNKEL (reference sequence). This CDR3 contains 16 residues.

The CDR3 DNA reads TGTGCCACCAGTGATTCGGGGGTCGCGCGAGGATATGGCTACACCTTC. Its protein product is CATSDSGVARGYGYTF. The genes are TRBV24-1 and TRBJ1-2; a weak D match, TRBD1 (5 bases). Germline V CDR1 and CDR2: KGHDR, SFDVKD. The CDR3 spans 16 residues. The V end was cut by 2 bases, the J end by 5 bases, with 17 bases between.

The chain combines TRBV27 with TRBJ2-1, with TRBD2 identical over 9 bases. Germline V gene data show CDR1 as MNHEY and CDR2 as SMNVEV (reference sequence). V was clipped by 7 bases and J by 1 base; unmatched bases: 17. The CDR3 sequence is 19 residues long. CDR3 sequence reads: CASTPPSGRGRASYNEQFF. Written as DNA, the CDR3 is TGTGCCAGCACCCCACCCTCCGGCCGCGGGAGGGCGTCCTACAATGAGCAGTTCTTC.

This chain joins TRBV5-1 and TRBJ1-1, with D possibly TRBD1 on 5 matching bases. The CDR3 contains 14 residues. CDR1 is SGHRS and CDR2 is YFSETQ in the germline V gene. The V gene lost 0 bases and the J gene lost 4 bases, with 10 bases spanning the gap. CDR3 sequence: CASSLGAGGTEAFF. CDR3 DNA sequence: TGCGCCAGCAGCTTGGGCGCGGGGGGCACTGAAGCTTTCTTT.

This clone appeared a single time. V and J are TRBV5-1 and TRBJ2-3, with D tentatively TRBD1 (5 bases). Trimming left V 2 bases short and J 1 base short, with 8 bases between. CDR3 length: 14 amino acids. Germline CDR1 and CDR2: SGHRS and YFSETQ. This CDR3 reads CASSLPQGTDTQYF. DNA for the CDR3: TGCGCCAGCAGCTTACCACAGGGCACAGATACGCAGTATTTT.

The rearrangement uses TRBV19 and TRBJ1-1, with D tentatively TRBD1 (5 bases). The V gene lost 5 bases and the J gene lost 6 bases, with 16 bases spanning the gap. The CDR3 covers 14 residues. Germline loops: CDR1 LNHDA, CDR2 SQIVND (reference sequence). Here the CDR3 DNA reads TGTGCCAGTAGTCCCCCCGGGACTTTCTCTGAAGCTTTCTTT. Residues: CASSPPGTFSEAFF. The full variable domain, in which reference TRBV19 and TRBJ1-1 provide the parts outside the CDR3, is DGGITQSPKYLFRKEGQNVTLSCEQNLNHDAMYWYRQDPGQGLRLIYYSQIVNDFQKGDIAEGYSVSREKKESFPLTVTSAQKNPTAFYLCASSPPGTFSEAFFGQGTRLTVV.

This clone was observed once. The chain employs TRBV11-2 and TRBJ1-2; D is possibly TRBD1 (6 bases). With 3 bases removed from V and 5 bases from J, the gap between germline ends came to 19 bases. Germline lookup yields CDR1 SGHAT and CDR2 FQNNGV. The length of the CDR3 is 16 residues. The CDR3, as DNA: TGTGCCAGCAGCTTCGGGGGCGGCAGGGCCGATTATGGCTACACCTTC. This sequence encodes CASSFGGGRADYGYTF.

This chain links TRBV15 with TRBJ1-5; D call uncertain. CDR1 and CDR2 from the germline V gene are LNHNV and YYDKDF (reference sequence). The CDR3 contains 12 residues. V shed 8 bases and J shed 2 bases, with 7 bases lying between them. CDR3 in amino acids: CATRLGNQPQHF. The CDR3 coding sequence is TGTGCCACCCGCTTGGGCAATCAGCCCCAGCATTTT.